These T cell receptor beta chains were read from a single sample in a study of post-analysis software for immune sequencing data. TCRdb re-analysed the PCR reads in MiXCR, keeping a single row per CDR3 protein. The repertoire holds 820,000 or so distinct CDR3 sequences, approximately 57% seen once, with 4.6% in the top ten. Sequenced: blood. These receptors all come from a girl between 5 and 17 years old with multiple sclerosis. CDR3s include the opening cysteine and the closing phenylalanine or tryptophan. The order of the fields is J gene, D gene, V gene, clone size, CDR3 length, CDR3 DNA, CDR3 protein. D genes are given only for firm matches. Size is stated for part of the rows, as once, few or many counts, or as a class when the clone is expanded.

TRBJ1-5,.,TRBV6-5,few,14,TGTGCCAGCAGTCCTTTAGACGGTGATCAGCCCCAGCATTTT,CASSPLDGDQPQHF
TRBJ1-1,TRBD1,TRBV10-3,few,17,TGTGCCATCAGTGCAACCCGTCCCGGGACAGGGAATGGTGAAGCTTTCTTT,CAISATRPGTGNGEAFF
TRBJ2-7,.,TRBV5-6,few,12,TGTGCCAGCAGCTTGAAACCGGGCGAGCAGTACTTC,CASSLKPGEQYF
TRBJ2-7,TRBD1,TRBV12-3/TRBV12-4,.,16,TGTGCCAGCAGTTTATGGTTGGACAGGGGAATCGGCGAGCAGTACTTC,CASSLWLDRGIGEQYF
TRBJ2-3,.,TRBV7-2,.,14,TGTGCCAGCAGCCTTCCCCTTCAAACTGATACGCAGTATTTT,CASSLPLQTDTQYF
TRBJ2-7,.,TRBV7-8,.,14,TGTGCCAGCAGCTTATGGTTCAGGGGCGACGAGCAGTACTTC,CASSLWFRGDEQYF
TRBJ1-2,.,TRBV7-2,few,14,TGTGCCAGCAGCCCCAATGTGGGGGGCTATGGCTACACCTTC,CASSPNVGGYGYTF
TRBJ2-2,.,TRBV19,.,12,TGTGCCAGTAGTAGGACGTTCGGGGAGCTGTTTTTT,CASSRTFGELFF
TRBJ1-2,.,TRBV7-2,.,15,TGTGCCAGCAGCTTAGAGGACAGCCTAAACTATGGCTACACCTTC,CASSLEDSLNYGYTF
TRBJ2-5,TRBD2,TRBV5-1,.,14,TGCGCCAGCCAGACTAGCGGAGTTCAAGAGACCCAGTACTTC,CASQTSGVQETQYF
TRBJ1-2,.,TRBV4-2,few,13,TGTGCCAGCAGCCAAGATCTGGTGGATGGCTACACCTTC,CASSQDLVDGYTF
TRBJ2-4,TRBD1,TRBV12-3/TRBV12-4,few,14,TGTGCCAGCAGCCCGACAGGGCCCAAGAACATTCAGTACTTC,CASSPTGPKNIQYF
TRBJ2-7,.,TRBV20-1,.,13,TGCAGTGCTCGACGGGGCCCTCGCTACGAGCAGTACTTC,CSARRGPRYEQYF
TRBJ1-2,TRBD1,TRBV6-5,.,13,TGTGCCAGCCGTGATACAGGGGTCTATGACTACACCTTC,CASRDTGVYDYTF
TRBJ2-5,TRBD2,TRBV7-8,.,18,TGTGCCAGCAGCTTAAGGCCAGCTGGACTAGCGGAGGCCGAGACCCAGTACTTC,CASSLRPAGLAEAETQYF
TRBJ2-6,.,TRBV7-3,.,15,TGTGCCAGCAGCCGCGGAAGGGCTGGGGCCAACGTCCTGACTTTC,CASSRGRAGANVLTF
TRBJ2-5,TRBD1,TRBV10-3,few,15,TGTGCCATCAGGCCGGGACAGGGGGCTTTAGAGACCCAGTACTTC,CAIRPGQGALETQYF
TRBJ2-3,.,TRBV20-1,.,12,TGCAGTGCTAGAGATAAGAGTAGCACGCAGTATTTT,CSARDKSSTQYF
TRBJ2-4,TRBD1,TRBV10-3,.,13,TGTGCCATCAGAGAGGCAGGGGGAAACATTCAGTACTTC,CAIREAGGNIQYF
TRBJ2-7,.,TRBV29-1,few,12,TGCAGCGTTGCGGACAGAACCTACGAGCAGTACTTC,CSVADRTYEQYF
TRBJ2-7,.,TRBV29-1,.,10,TGCAGCGTCTTCTACGACGAGCAGTACTTC,CSVFYDEQYF
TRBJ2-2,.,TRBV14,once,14,TGTGCCAGCAGCTCGGACGCGAACACCGGGGAGCTGTTTTTT,CASSSDANTGELFF
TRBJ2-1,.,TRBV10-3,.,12,TGTGCCATCAGTCGACTAGAAAACGAGCAGTTCTTC,CAISRLENEQFF
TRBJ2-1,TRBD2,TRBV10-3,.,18,TGTGCCATCAGTGTAAGACTAGCGGAGCTACAACAGTACAATGAGCAGTTCTTC,CAISVRLAELQQYNEQFF
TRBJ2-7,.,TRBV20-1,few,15,TGCAGTGCTAGAGATCTAAGGGGGGCAGACTACGAGCAGTACTTC,CSARDLRGADYEQYF
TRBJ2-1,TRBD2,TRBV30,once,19,TGTGCCTGGAGTGTGCGCCCATCCTTAGCGGGAGGGCCGTCTGATGAGCAGTTCTTC,CAWSVRPSLAGGPSDEQFF
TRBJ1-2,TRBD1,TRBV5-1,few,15,TGCGCCAGCAGCTACCTACAGGGGGAAGAGGATGGCTACACCTTC,CASSYLQGEEDGYTF
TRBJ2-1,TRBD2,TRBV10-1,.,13,TGCGCCAGCAGTGTCGGGACTAGCGGGGAGCAGTTCTTC,CASSVGTSGEQFF
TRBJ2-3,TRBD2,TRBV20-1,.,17,TGCAGTGCTAGGCCACTAGCGGGATTACCTAGCACAGATACGCAGTATTTT,CSARPLAGLPSTDTQYF
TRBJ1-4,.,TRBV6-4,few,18,TGTGCCAGCACTTCGCGGCTAGCGGGAGATGAGAACAATGAAAAACTGTTTTTT,CASTSRLAGDENNEKLFF
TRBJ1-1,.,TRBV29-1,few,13,TGCAGCGTTGAAGACAGGGGGAACACTGAAGCTTTCTTT,CSVEDRGNTEAFF
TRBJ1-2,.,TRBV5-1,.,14,TGCGCCAGCAGCTTGGACAGGAACACTGATGGCTACACCTTC,CASSLDRNTDGYTF
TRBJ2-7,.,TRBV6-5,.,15,TGTGCCAGCGCCTTTGGACCCCCCGGCCCCTACGAGCAGTACTTC,CASAFGPPGPYEQYF
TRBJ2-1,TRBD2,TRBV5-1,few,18,TGCGCCAGCAGCTCGGGACTAGCGGGAGGGGTCTACTACAATGAGCAGTTCTTC,CASSSGLAGGVYYNEQFF
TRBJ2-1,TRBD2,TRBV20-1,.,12,TGCAGTGCTAAGCGGGGGGGCAATGAGCAGTTCTTC,CSAKRGGNEQFF
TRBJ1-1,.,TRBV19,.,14,TGTGCCAGTAGTGCCTTTCTGCCAGGGGCTGAAGCTTTCTTT,CASSAFLPGAEAFF
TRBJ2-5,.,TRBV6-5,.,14,TGTGCCAGCAGTATCCCCGGCTTAGGAGAGACCCAGTACTTC,CASSIPGLGETQYF
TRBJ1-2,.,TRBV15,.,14,TGTGCCACCAGCAGAGGGGGGGTACTATCTGGCTACACCTTC,CATSRGGVLSGYTF
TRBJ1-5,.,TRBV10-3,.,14,TGTGCCATCAGTAGTTCCGGGGGCGGCCAGCCCCAGCATTTT,CAISSSGGGQPQHF
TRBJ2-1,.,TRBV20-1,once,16,TGCAGTGCTAGGGCTGCGAGCCTCCTCGTTTTCAATGAGCAGTTCTTC,CSARAASLLVFNEQFF
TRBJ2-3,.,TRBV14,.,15,TGTGCCAGCAGCCCCTCAGTCAGAAGCACAGATACGCAGTATTTT,CASSPSVRSTDTQYF
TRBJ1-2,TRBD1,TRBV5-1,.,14,TGCGCCGGCAGCTTGGCAGGGGGCCGGGATGGCTACACCTTC,CAGSLAGGRDGYTF
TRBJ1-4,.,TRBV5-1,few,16,TGCGCCAGCAGCTTGGGAAGTACAGATCCTAATGAAAAACTGTTTTTT,CASSLGSTDPNEKLFF
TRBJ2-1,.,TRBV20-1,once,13,TGCAGCGCTAGTAGTTCTAGACGGAATGAGCAGTTCTTC,CSASSSRRNEQFF
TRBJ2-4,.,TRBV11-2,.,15,TGTGCCAGCAGCTTAGTAGGTCCGCGCTCGCTCATTCAGTACTTC,CASSLVGPRSLIQYF
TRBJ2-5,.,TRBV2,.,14,TGTGCCAGCCCCCTTGGACAGAGTTTACGAGAGCAGTACTTC,CASPLGQSLREQYF
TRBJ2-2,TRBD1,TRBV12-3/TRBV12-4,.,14,TGTGCCAGCAGATGGGACAGGAACACCGGGGAGCTGTTTTTT,CASRWDRNTGELFF
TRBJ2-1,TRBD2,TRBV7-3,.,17,TGTGCCAGCAGCTTACGGGCTAGCGGGGGCCTCTACAATGAGCAGTTCTTC,CASSLRASGGLYNEQFF
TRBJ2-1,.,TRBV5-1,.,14,TGCGCCAGCAGCCGAGGGGGGGTACAGGATGAGCAGTTCTTC,CASSRGGVQDEQFF